The next 2 T cell receptor beta chains were all read from a single sample in a study of T cell clonality in common variable immunodeficiency. Generated by immunoSEQ multiplex PCR, the TCRdb table keeps only in-frame clones and is missing some. This sample carries 30,000 to 40,000 clones, none of them present only once. The sample was peripheral blood mononuclear cells. These receptors were taken from a person aged 18 to 69 in good health.

This clone counts as large. One end of the junction fails to match germline, which may point to a read error. The read ends 3 residues early relative to the CDR3; the germline J gene fills the gap. This rearrangement joins TRBV7-7 to TRBJ2-1, with TRBD2 matching over 7 bases. Germline loops: CDR1 SSHAT, CDR2 FNYEAQ (reference sequence). CDR3 length: 14 residues. The sequenced part of the CDR3 DNA is TGTGCTAGCAGCCCCTTCGGGGGGAGCGATGAG. Protein product: CASSPFGGSDE. In full, the CDR3 is CASSPFGGSDEQFF.

This clone was observed many times. From the germline J gene comes the end of the CDR3, since the read stops 3 residues before it. The chain uses TRBV4-2 and TRBJ2-3; 11 nucleotides line up with TRBD2. The CDR3 sequence is 16 residues long. V shed 3 bases, J shed 0 bases, and the junction held 2 bases outside the gene matches. The V gene's germline CDR1 is LGHNA and CDR2 YNFKEQ. This CDR3 reads CASSQGLAESTDTQYF. CDR3 DNA, as far as it was read: TGTGCCAGCAGCCAGGGACTAGCGGAGAGCACAGATACG.